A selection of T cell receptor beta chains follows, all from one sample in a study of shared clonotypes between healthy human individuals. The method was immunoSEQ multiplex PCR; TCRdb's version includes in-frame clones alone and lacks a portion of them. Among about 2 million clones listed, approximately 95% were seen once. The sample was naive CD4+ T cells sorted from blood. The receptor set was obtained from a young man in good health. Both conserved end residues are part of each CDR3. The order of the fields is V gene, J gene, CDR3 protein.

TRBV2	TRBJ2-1	CASSYNRVRTYEQFF
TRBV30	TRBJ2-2	CAWSRGGFPGELFF
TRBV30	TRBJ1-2	CAWRSTGSLSGYTF
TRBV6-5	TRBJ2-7	CASSRDDKYEQYF
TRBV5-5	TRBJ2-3	CASSTLSTDTQYF
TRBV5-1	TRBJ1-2	CASSDRDGAHGYTF
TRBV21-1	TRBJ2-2	CASSPEEGQAYTGELFF
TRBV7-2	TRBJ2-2	CASSFFFAGGNTGELFF
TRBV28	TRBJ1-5	CASSLTGNQPQHF
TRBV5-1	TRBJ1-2	CASTVTAGSDGYTF
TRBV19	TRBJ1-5	CASSISWALRPQGRVQPQHF
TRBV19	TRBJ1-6	CASSSPQGAGSPLHF
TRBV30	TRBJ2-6	CAWDTRNTGNWAGANVLTF
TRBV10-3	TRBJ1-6	CAIGTGSDIVHPLHF
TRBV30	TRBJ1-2	CAWTFSGNTGGGYTF
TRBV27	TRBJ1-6	CASSFGTYNSPLHF
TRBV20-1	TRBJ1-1	CSASLTGHSFF
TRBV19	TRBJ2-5	CASTMGREETQYF
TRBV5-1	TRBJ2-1	CASSLYGTSGSYEQFF
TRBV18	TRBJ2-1	CASSQLAGAYNEQFF
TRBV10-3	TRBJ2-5	CAISVSDRQETQYF
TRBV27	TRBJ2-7	CASGDRVRSEQYF
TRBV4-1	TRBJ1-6	CASSQDASLGVNSPLHF
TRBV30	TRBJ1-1	CAWDRLNTEAFF
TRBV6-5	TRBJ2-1	CASSYSSSGSYNEQFF
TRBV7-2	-	CASNPGGGRGAYEQYF
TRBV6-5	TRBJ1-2	CASSYGGANYGYTF
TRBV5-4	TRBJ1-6	CASSLAVQGLFHSPLHF
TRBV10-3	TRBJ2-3	CAITGNPQGDTQYF
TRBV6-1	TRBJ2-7	CASSPGGREQYF
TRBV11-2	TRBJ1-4	CASSPQAAGANEKLFF
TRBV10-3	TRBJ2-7	CAISEWADYEQYF
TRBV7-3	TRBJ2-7	CASSSPRDPGGTLYEQYF
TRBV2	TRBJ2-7	CASSAGTSVTYEQYF
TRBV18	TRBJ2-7	CASSPRDRGLNEQYF
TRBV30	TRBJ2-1	CACSGGIYNEQFF
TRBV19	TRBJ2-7	CASSSPGQGAYEQYF
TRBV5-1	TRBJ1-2	CASSLVGTPNYGYTF
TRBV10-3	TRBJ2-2	CAISTPGHNTGELFF
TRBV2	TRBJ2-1	CASTGTGKNEQFF